The 30 T cell receptor beta chains in this list originate from one sample, sequenced in a study of cytomegalovirus exposure and HLA in healthy donors. It was with 60 Vbeta and 13 Jbeta primers that the PCR ran. Measured with immunoSEQ multiplex PCR; TCRdb has only the in-frame clones, and not every one. The sample carries some 180,000 clones, approximately 80% recorded once. Sequencing was done on a sample of PBMCs. These receptors all stem from a girl aged 10-17 years in good health and CMV-seropositive.

The chain joins TRBV4-1 to TRBJ1-2, with a weak D call TRBD1 (6 bases). The CDR3 is 14 residues long. Germline V gives CDR1 MGHRA, CDR2 YSYEKL. V lost 3 bases, J lost 3 bases, and 11 bases lay in between. The CDR3 region is CASSQLTGHYGYTF. The DNA for the CDR3 is TGCGCCAGCAGCCAGTTGACAGGACACTATGGCTACACCTTC.

This chain connects TRBV25-1 to TRBJ2-3; D possibly corresponds to TRBD2 (7 bases). This CDR3 is 17 amino acids long. Per the germline V gene, CDR1 is MGHDK and CDR2 is SYGVNS. V was shortened by 3 bases and J by 1 base, with 17 bases between the two germline ends. The CDR3: CASSDQGGGRRTDTQYF. CDR3 nucleotide sequence: TGTGCCAGCAGTGACCAAGGGGGAGGGAGACGCACAGATACGCAGTATTTT.

This clone was detected only once. The chain carries TRBV2 and TRBJ2-1; D may be TRBD2 (5 bases). Germline CDR1 reads SNHLY; CDR2 reads FYNNEI. Trimming removed 5 bases from V and 0 bases from J, with 11 bases in between. The length of the CDR3 is 15 residues. This CDR3 reads CASSPQRSSYNEQFF. The CDR3, as DNA: TGTGCCAGCAGTCCTCAGCGGAGCTCCTACAATGAGCAGTTCTTC.

The V call is TRBV5-8, the J call TRBJ2-7; tentatively, D is TRBD1 (8 bases). The germline gives CDR1 SGHTS, CDR2 YDEGEE. The V and J ends lost 5 bases and 8 bases respectively, with 29 bases between them. The CDR3 spans 17 residues. CDR3 loop: CASRSRLGRGQEIKQYF. The CDR3 coding sequence is TGTGCCAGCAGGTCGCGGCTAGGGAGGGGACAGGAAATCAAGCAGTACTTC.

The CDR3 is CASSLGGQDANQPQHF. For the CDR3, the DNA is TGTGCCAGCAGCTTGGGGGGACAGGACGCCAATCAGCCCCAGCATTTT. V gene TRBV5-4 combines with J gene TRBJ1-5, with 8 positions matching TRBD1. The CDR3 runs to 16 residues. Unmatched junction bases numbered 5, after V lost 0 bases and J lost 3 bases. CDR1 and CDR2 (germline): SGHNT, YYREEE (reference sequence).

The chain is built from TRBV4-1 and TRBJ2-7, with D possibly being TRBD2 (6 bases). The CDR3 totals 18 residues. V gave up 2 bases and J gave up 1 base, with 21 bases separating them. CDR1 MGHRA and CDR2 YSYEKL come from the germline V gene. CDR3 protein: CASSQSNLLRDESYEQYF. In DNA form, the CDR3 reads TGCGCCAGCAGCCAATCAAACCTCCTGCGGGACGAGTCCTACGAGCAGTACTTC.

The V and J genes are TRBV19 and TRBJ2-2; D remains ambiguous. The CDR3 has 12 residues. CDR1 LNHDA and CDR2 SQIVND come from the germline V gene (reference sequence). V lost 7 bases to trimming and J lost 6 bases, with 9 bases between them. CDR3 residues: CASITVSGELFF. DNA for the CDR3: TGTGCCAGTATTACGGTGTCCGGGGAGCTGTTTTTT.

This clone was seen a single time. J is TRBJ1-2 and V is TRBV5-1, with a possible D match to TRBD1 (6 bases). The CDR3 covers 16 residues. Trimming took off 0 bases at V and 8 bases at J, with 20 bases between the two ends. CDR1 and CDR2 (germline): SGHRS, YFSETQ. CDR3: CASSLGTEIWGEGYTF. CDR3 nucleotide sequence: TGCGCCAGCAGCTTGGGGACAGAAATATGGGGCGAAGGCTACACCTTC.

The chain carries TRBV4-2 and TRBJ2-6, with TRBD1 matching 8 bases. CDR1 and CDR2 (germline): LGHNA, YNFKEQ. This CDR3 contains 16 residues. The V gene end was trimmed by 4 bases and the J gene end by 0 bases; junction bases not matched to a gene: 2. CDR3 in amino acids: CASSPTGASGANVLTF. The CDR3 nucleotides read TGTGCCAGCAGCCCGACAGGGGCCTCTGGGGCCAACGTCCTGACTTTC.

The chain employs TRBV30 and TRBJ2-3; TRBD1 matches at 9 bases. This CDR3 is built from 13 residues. The germline gives CDR1 GTSNPN, CDR2 SVGIG (reference sequence). Trimming took 5 bases from V and 4 from J; bases not matched to a gene: 4. CDR3 in amino acids: CAWGWTGADTQYF. DNA for the CDR3: TGTGCCTGGGGCTGGACAGGGGCAGATACGCAGTATTTT.

Of note for this clone: The germline gene is not matched at one end of the junction; a read error may be the cause. The V and J genes are TRBV7-9 and TRBJ1-1; D not certain. The CDR3 has 12 residues. Germline CDR1 SEHNR, CDR2 FQNEAQ (reference sequence). As DNA, the CDR3 is TGTTCCAGCAGCTTTACAATTTCAGAAGCTTTCTTT. It is translated as CSSSFTISEAFF.

This sequence joins TRBV9 and TRBJ1-1; no clear D. Deletions cut 4 bases from V and 0 bases from J, with 13 bases between. The germline CDR1 and CDR2 sequences are SGDLS and YYNGEE. The CDR3 totals 15 residues. CDR3 bases: TGTGCCAGCAGCCCCTTTAGAGATTTGAACACTGAAGCTTTCTTT. Encoded protein: CASSPFRDLNTEAFF.

The rearrangement uses TRBV27 and TRBJ2-7; D is possibly TRBD2 (6 bases). The germline V gene has CDR1 MNHEY and CDR2 SMNVEV (reference sequence). This CDR3 region has 17 residues. V lost 5 bases and J lost 0, with 20 bases in between. CDR3: CASSPLGSGAISYEQYF. The DNA of the CDR3 is TGTGCCAGCAGTCCTTTGGGCTCGGGAGCCATCTCCTACGAGCAGTACTTC.

The chain couples TRBV19 to TRBJ1-1, with D perhaps TRBD1 (5 bases). The germline CDR1 and CDR2 sequences are LNHDA and SQIVND (reference sequence). The CDR3 spans 13 residues. V lost 5 bases and J 5 bases, leaving 12 bases between the germline ends. DNA for the CDR3: TGTGCCAGTAGTTCCAGGGTTCGGACTGAAGCTTTCTTT. It specifies CASSSRVRTEAFF.

This clone has a single count. The chain joins TRBV4-1 to TRBJ2-3; 8 bases fit TRBD2. Germline assignment: CDR1 MGHRA and CDR2 YSYEKL. Unmatched junction bases numbered 8, after V lost 0 bases and J lost 9 bases. The CDR3 has 15 amino acids. This CDR3 is CASSQEVAGGGTQYF. The CDR3 DNA reads TGCGCCAGCAGCCAAGAAGTGGCGGGAGGTGGGACGCAGTATTTT.

The chain carries TRBV5-1 and TRBJ1-2; D not certain. The V and J ends lost 0 bases and 5 bases respectively, with 5 bases between them. The CDR3 spans 12 residues. The germline V gene has CDR1 SGHRS and CDR2 YFSETQ. The CDR3 DNA is TGCGCCAGCAGCTTGGCCCAGTATGGCTACACCTTC. Encoded protein: CASSLAQYGYTF.

This clone was picked up a small number of times. CDR3: CASTPPSGGTEAFF. CDR3 sequence (DNA): TGTGCCAGCACACCTCCGTCAGGGGGCACTGAAGCTTTCTTT. This chain joins TRBV6-5 and TRBJ1-1; TRBD1 matches at 7 bases. The CDR3 is made up of 14 amino acids. Germline assignment: CDR1 MNHEY and CDR2 SVGAGI. The junction had 9 bases not matched to a gene; V was cut back by 7 bases and J by 4 bases.

J is TRBJ2-1 and V is TRBV20-1; no clear D. Germline values: CDR1 DFQATT, CDR2 SNEGSKA (reference sequence). The CDR3 covers 11 residues. Trimming stripped 2 bases from V and 8 bases from J, with 7 bases between. The DNA of the CDR3 is TGCAGTGCTAGACTAATCCATGAGCAGTTCTTC. Protein: CSARLIHEQFF.

The chain employs TRBV4-1 and TRBJ1-2; maybe TRBD1 (6 bases). Trimming stripped 1 base from V and 1 base from J, with 10 bases between. Germline V gives CDR1 MGHRA, CDR2 YSYEKL. The CDR3 is 15 amino acids. The CDR3: CASSQATGSNYGYTF. The DNA for the CDR3 is TGCGCCAGCAGCCAAGCTACAGGGAGTAACTATGGCTACACCTTC.

J is TRBJ2-1 and V is TRBV29-1, with 8 bases lining up with TRBD1. V shed 8 bases and J 9 bases; nucleotides not matched to a gene: 12. CDR3 length: 13 amino acids. Germline V gene lookup returns CDR1 SQVTM and CDR2 ANQGSEA. The CDR3 DNA sequence: TGCAGCATTGCCGGACAGGGTTTGACTGAGCAGTTCTTC. As protein: CSIAGQGLTEQFF.

This rearrangement joins TRBV4-2 to TRBJ1-1; TRBD1 agrees at 9 bases. V shed 4 bases, J shed 0 bases, and the junction held 3 bases outside the gene matches. Germline assignment: CDR1 LGHNA and CDR2 YNFKEQ. The CDR3 loop spans 15 amino acids. This chain's CDR3 is CASSPNRGLNTEAFF. In DNA form, the CDR3 reads TGTGCCAGCAGCCCAAACAGGGGGCTGAACACTGAAGCTTTCTTT.

The rearrangement links TRBV11-2 to TRBJ1-5; D call uncertain. The germline V gene has CDR1 SGHAT and CDR2 FQNNGV. The CDR3 runs 13 residues. V lost 8 bases and J 0 bases, leaving 8 bases between the germline ends. The CDR3 sequence is CASRRSSNQPQHF. The CDR3 region has the DNA TGTGCCAGCCGTAGAAGTAGCAATCAGCCCCAGCATTTT.

This clone showed up just a few times. The chain links TRBV27 to TRBJ2-7, with D perhaps TRBD2 (5 bases). CDR3 length: 15 residues. CDR1 MNHEY and CDR2 SMNVEV come from the germline V gene (reference sequence). Trimming left V 4 bases short and J 2 bases short, with 15 bases between. The CDR3 DNA is TGTGCCAGCAGTTCCCCACTCGCCGGGACCTACGAGCAGTACTTC. Residues: CASSSPLAGTYEQYF.

This chain joins TRBV25-1 and TRBJ1-3; D ambiguous. V was pared by 4 bases and J by 0 bases, with 7 bases between. The V gene's germline CDR1 is MGHDK and CDR2 SYGVNS. This CDR3 has 14 amino acids. Here the CDR3 DNA reads TGTGCCAGCAGTGCCGAGTTCTCTGGAAACACCATATATTTT. Translated: CASSAEFSGNTIYF.

This chain links TRBV5-6 with TRBJ2-7, with D possibly being TRBD1 (5 bases). This CDR3 is built from 15 residues. V lost 6 bases to trimming and J lost 2 bases, with 18 bases between them. Germline V lookup: CDR1 SGHDT, CDR2 YYEEEE. In DNA form, the CDR3 reads TGTGCCAGCACCCAAGGGGCTTCAGGTCCCTACGAGCAGTACTTC. Translated: CASTQGASGPYEQYF.

The chain is built from TRBV7-9 and TRBJ2-1, with D hard to call. The CDR3 is made up of 16 amino acids. Germline-derived CDR1 and CDR2 are SEHNR and FQNEAQ (reference sequence). V was shortened by 0 bases and J by 4 bases, with 13 bases between the two germline ends. The CDR3, as DNA: TGTGCCAGCAGCTTAGCGCGCCTAGTTCTTTACAATGAGCAGTTCTTC. Protein product: CASSLARLVLYNEQFF.

This chain links TRBV4-2 with TRBJ2-1; 7 nucleotides agree with TRBD2. CDR1 is LGHNA and CDR2 is YNFKEQ in the germline V gene. V lost 5 bases, J lost 7 bases, and 17 bases stayed unmatched. The CDR3 length is 17 residues. CDR3 bases: TGTGCCAGCAGCAGGGCCGCGGGCCTAGCGGTCGGGAATGAGCAGTTCTTC. It is translated as CASSRAAGLAVGNEQFF.

The chain is built from TRBV18 and TRBJ2-5; maybe TRBD2 (6 bases). CDR1 and CDR2 from the germline V gene are KGHSH and LQKENI. This CDR3 has 14 residues. V lost 3 bases and J lost 6, with 14 bases in between. CDR3 bases: TGTGCCAGCTCACCTCCGACTAGGGAGAAGACCCAGTACTTC. Translated, it gives CASSPPTREKTQYF. Combining the CDR3 with reference TRBV18 and TRBJ2-5 gives the whole variable domain NAGVMQNPRHLVRRRGQEARLRCSPMKGHSHVYWYRQLPEEGLKFMVYLQKENIIDESGMPKERFSAEFPKEGPSILRIQQVVRGDSAAYFCASSPPTREKTQYFGPGTRLLVL.

The chain couples TRBV2 to TRBJ2-2, with TRBD2 matching over 8 bases. The length of the CDR3 is 16 residues. The germline gives CDR1 SNHLY, CDR2 FYNNEI. The trim removed 4 bases at V and 2 bases at J, leaving 6 bases unmatched. CDR3 nucleotides: TGTGCCAGCAGTGTCGAAGGACTAGCCAACACCGGGGAGCTGTTTTTT. As protein: CASSVEGLANTGELFF. The whole variable domain, remainder taken from reference TRBV2 and TRBJ2-2, is EPEVTQTPSHQVTQMGQEVILRCVPISNHLYFYWYRQILGQKVEFLVSFYNNEISEKSEIFDDQFSVERPDGSNFTLKIRSTKLEDSAMYFCASSVEGLANTGELFFGEGSRLTVL.

The table lists this clone with a few counts. The chain couples TRBV7-9 to TRBJ1-4, with D possibly matching TRBD1 (6 bases). The V gene's germline CDR1 is SEHNR and CDR2 FQNEAQ (reference sequence). Trimming left V 3 bases short and J 0 bases short, with 14 bases between. CDR3 length: 17 amino acids. The DNA of the CDR3 is TGTGCCAGCAGCTTGGACAGAGCGATGGCAACTAATGAAAAACTGTTTTTT. Translation: CASSLDRAMATNEKLFF.